This TCR beta chain was recorded in a study of pediatric ulcerative colitis. Overall study results and limits: Ulcerative colitis patients shared more blood-rectal clones than controls. A couple of patients' blood samples yielded substantially fewer templates. In rectum, acute severe colitis had expanded clones and less diversity.

Here immunoSEQ multiplex PCR was the method, and the copy in TCRdb shows in-frame clones only, minus some. The table includes under 6,000 clones, roughly 92% detected once. To note about this clone: Its antigen is not known.

This CDR3 spans 15 amino acids. Germline-derived CDR1 and CDR2 are SEHNR and FQNEAQ (reference sequence). With 5 bases clipped from V and 4 bases from J, the junction kept 7 bases outside the gene matches. The chain uses TRBV7-9 and TRBJ1-4; 7 bases are a match to TRBD1. Sequenced sample: blood. The clonotype was recovered from a boy aged 5-17 years who was a control in a study of pediatric ulcerative colitis. The CDR3 sequence: CASSRGTDFNEKLFF. CDR3 bases: TGTGCCAGCAGCAGAGGGACAGATTTTAATGAAAAACTGTTTTTT.